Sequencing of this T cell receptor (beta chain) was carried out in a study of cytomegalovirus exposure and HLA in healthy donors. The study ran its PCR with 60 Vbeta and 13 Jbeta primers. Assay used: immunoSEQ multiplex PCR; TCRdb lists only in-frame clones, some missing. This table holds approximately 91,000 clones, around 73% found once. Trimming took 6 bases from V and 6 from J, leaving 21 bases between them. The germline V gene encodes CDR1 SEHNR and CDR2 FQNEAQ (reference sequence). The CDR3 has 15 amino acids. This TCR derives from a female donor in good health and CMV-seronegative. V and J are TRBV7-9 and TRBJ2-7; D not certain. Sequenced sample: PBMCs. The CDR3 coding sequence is TGTGCCAGCAGTCGAACCCCTACCGTAGGCGGCGAGCAGTACTTC. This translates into CASSRTPTVGGEQYF.